This T cell receptor (beta chain) is from a study of Graves' ophthalmopathy and Graves' hyperthyroidism. Many counts were recorded for this clonotype. RNA transcripts were the source from which TCR beta CDR3 regions were amplified. First-round RT-PCR with HTBI primers preceded a second-round multiplex PCR. TCRdb ran MiXCR on the multiplex PCR reads and lists one entry per CDR3 protein. The table records roughly 410,000 distinct CDR3 sequences, 15% of them present only once. The specimen sequenced was peripheral blood. This receptor was identified in a woman between 18 and 29 years old with stable Graves' hyperthyroidism.

CDR3 nucleotides: TGCGCCAGCAGCTTGAGCCCGACAGGGCCAAGTGGCTACACCTTC. This sequence encodes CASSLSPTGPSGYTF. V is TRBV5-1 and J is TRBJ1-2, with TRBD1 matching 7 bases. There are 15 residues in the CDR3. Germline CDR1 and CDR2: SGHRS and YFSETQ. Unmatched junction bases numbered 10, after V lost 1 base and J lost 7 bases.